This TCR beta chain was identified in a study of blood T cell repertoires in COVID-19. Profiled with immunoSEQ multiplex PCR; TCRdb holds only in-frame clones, not every one. Here the sample spans about 250,000 clones, roughly 80% being singletons. All enrollees were about 18 to 89 years old and from roughly 22 US areas. The length of the CDR3 is 15 residues. The germline CDR1 and CDR2 sequences are SQVTM and ANQGSEA. With 6 bases clipped from V and 7 bases from J, the junction kept 7 bases outside the gene matches. The chain carries TRBV29-1 and TRBJ2-1, with 15 nucleotides matching TRBD2. Sample: PBMCs or T cells enriched from blood (not recorded which). The clonotype originates from a man in his forties who had been exposed to COVID-19. The CDR3: CSVAGLAGGPNEQFF. The CDR3 nucleotides read TGCAGCGTGGCCGGACTAGCGGGAGGGCCGAATGAGCAGTTCTTC.